A single sample is the source of the 4 T cell receptor beta chains below, sequenced in a study of blood T cell repertoires in COVID-19. Here immunoSEQ multiplex PCR was the method, and the copy in TCRdb shows in-frame clones only, minus some. The sample lists more than 200,000 clones, 88% seen once, with less than 3% in the top ten. The specimen was peripheral blood. The receptors come from an older woman with acute or convalescent COVID-19.

The chain recombines TRBV5-4 with TRBJ2-1, with 10 bases identical to TRBD1. Germline assignment: CDR1 SGHNT and CDR2 YYREEE (reference sequence). This CDR3 spans 15 amino acids. The V and J ends lost 3 bases and 6 bases, in that order; junction bases with no gene match: 6. The CDR3 loop reads CASSSPGQGTNEQFF. CDR3 nucleotide sequence: TGTGCCAGCAGCTCGCCGGGACAGGGGACCAATGAGCAGTTCTTC.

This clone occurred a few times. The chain couples TRBV10-1 to TRBJ1-1; no clear D gene. This CDR3 has 15 amino acids. Germline lookup yields CDR1 WNHNN and CDR2 SYGVQD (reference sequence). The germline V and J ends were trimmed by 2 bases and 0 bases, with 10 bases remaining between them. In DNA, the CDR3 is TGCGCCAGCAGTGAGGCTTCTGACATGAACACTGAAGCTTTCTTT. Its protein product is CASSEASDMNTEAFF.

DNA of the CDR3: TGCGCCAGCAGCCAAGGGGGGCTACCTCTGGCCTATGGCTACACCTTC. As protein: CASSQGGLPLAYGYTF. This sequence joins TRBV4-1 and TRBJ1-2, with D maybe TRBD1 (6 bases). V lost 1 base, J lost 4 bases, and 16 bases lay in between. This CDR3 comprises 16 residues. CDR1 is MGHRA, CDR2 YSYEKL, per germline.

This clone appeared once. The gene calls are TRBV6-5 and TRBJ1-2; 9 bases match TRBD1. The CDR3 loop spans 14 amino acids. J lost 4 bases, V lost 4 bases, and 4 bases had no gene match. Germline-derived CDR1 and CDR2 are MNHEY and SVGAGI. The CDR3 nucleotides are TGTGCCAGCAGTTTCATGACAGGGGGCTATGGCTACACCTTC. This gives the protein CASSFMTGGYGYTF.